This T cell receptor (beta chain) emerged from a study of Graves' ophthalmopathy and Graves' hyperthyroidism. Points from the study as a whole: The 13-signature model separated ophthalmopathy from stable hyperthyroidism at 85% to 90% sensitivity and around 80% specificity. Forecasting of ophthalmopathy progression by the model achieved approximately 70% sensitivity and roughly 72% specificity.

Where ophthalmopathy was present, donors had moderate-to-severe activity, CAS ≥3, NOSPECS ≥4 and duration under 3 months. This CDR3 is 15 amino acids long. Germline V gives CDR1 SGHRS, CDR2 YFSETQ. The V gene lost 0 bases and the J gene lost 3 bases, with 9 bases spanning the gap. The table lists this clonotype with a few counts. Its antigen is not identified. Amplification of the TCR beta CDR3 regions used RNA transcripts (as template). HTBI-primed RT-PCR formed the first round, and a multiplex PCR formed the second. TCRdb recomputed calls from the multiplex PCR reads with MiXCR, one row per CDR3 protein. The table lists about 480,000 distinct CDR3 sequences, approximately 15% of them singletons.

This sequence originates from a woman in her twenties or thirties with Graves' ophthalmopathy. Material for sequencing was blood. The J gene is TRBJ2-2, the V gene TRBV5-1; D is ambiguous. The CDR3 spells CASSLGSWDTGELFF. As DNA, the CDR3 is TGCGCCAGCAGCTTGGGTAGCTGGGACACCGGGGAGCTGTTTTTT.